The T cell receptor (beta chain) described here comes from a study of cytotoxic CD8 clonotypes in ibrutinib-treated CLL. About the study: Median treatment time before response sampling was 12 months, range 6 to 36.

Points on this clone: Its antigen remains unidentified.

Generated by immunoSEQ multiplex PCR, the TCRdb table keeps only in-frame clones and is missing some. The repertoire includes 300,000 to 350,000 clones, almost 80% of them detected once, and over 6.5% sits in the top ten. Study-level results: Baseline clonality was higher than in age-matched healthy donors and moved in step with circulating CD8+ T-cell counts. Public clonotypes occurred uncommonly; on treatment, they contracted or remained stable.

The CDR3 is 17 residues long. Per the germline V gene, CDR1 is SEHNR and CDR2 is FQNEAQ (reference sequence). V was pared by 7 bases and J by 4 bases, with 14 bases of the junction left unmatched. This rearrangement joins TRBV7-9 to TRBJ2-2; 8 bases are shared with TRBD2. This TCR derives from a human donor with chronic lymphocytic leukemia. This specimen consisted of PBMCs, obtained before ibrutinib treatment. DNA for the CDR3: TGTGCCAGCATCCTAAGTACTAGCGGAGCGAGCACCGGGGAGCTGTTTTTT. Its translation is CASILSTSGASTGELFF.